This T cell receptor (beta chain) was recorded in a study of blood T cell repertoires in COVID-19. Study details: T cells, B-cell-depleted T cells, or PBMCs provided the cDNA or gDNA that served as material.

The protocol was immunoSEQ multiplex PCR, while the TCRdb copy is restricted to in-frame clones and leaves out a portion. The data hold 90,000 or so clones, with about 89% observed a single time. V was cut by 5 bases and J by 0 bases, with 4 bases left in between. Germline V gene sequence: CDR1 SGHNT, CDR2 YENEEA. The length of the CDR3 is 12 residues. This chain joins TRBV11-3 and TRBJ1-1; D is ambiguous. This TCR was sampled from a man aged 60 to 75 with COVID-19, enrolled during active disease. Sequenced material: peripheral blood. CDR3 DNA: TGTGCCAGCAGCAATATGAACACTGAAGCTTTCTTT. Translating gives CASSNMNTEAFF.